This T cell receptor (beta chain) emerged from a study of T cells in Graves' hyperthyroidism and ophthalmopathy. In this sample, this clonotype turned up a few times. A much larger clone differs from this one at a single base, so this may be a read error. Clinical symptoms, serum thyroxine, TRAb, thyroid ultrasound and orbital computed tomography established diagnosis. This CDR3 has 14 residues. Trimming took off 2 bases at V and 9 bases at J, with 11 bases between the two ends. CDR1 and CDR2 from the germline V gene are MNHEY and SVGAGI. RNA transcripts yielded amplified TCR beta CDR3 regions. The HTBI primer set drove a first-round RT-PCR of the TCR CDR3. One entry per CDR3 protein results from TCRdb running MiXCR on the multiplex PCR reads. This sample has about 99,000 distinct CDR3 sequences, with roughly 47% found just once.

V usage is TRBV6-5 and J usage is TRBJ1-6, with a weak D call TRBD1 (6 bases). The sample was blood. This TCR derives from a man in his forties with Graves' hyperthyroidism. The CDR3 region is CASSYRGQVSPLHF. For the CDR3, the DNA is TGTGCCAGCAGTTACCGGGGGCAAGTTTCACCCCTCCACTTT.